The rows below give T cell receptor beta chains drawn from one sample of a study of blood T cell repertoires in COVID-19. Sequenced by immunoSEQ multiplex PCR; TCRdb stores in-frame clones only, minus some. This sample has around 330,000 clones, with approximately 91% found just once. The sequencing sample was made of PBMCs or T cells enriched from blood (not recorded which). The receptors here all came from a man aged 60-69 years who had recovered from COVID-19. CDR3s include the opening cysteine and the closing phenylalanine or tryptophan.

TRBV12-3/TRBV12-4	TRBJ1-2	CASSLGGGYTF
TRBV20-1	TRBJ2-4	CSASRQGGFGNIQYF
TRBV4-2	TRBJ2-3	CASSLSPASGMADTQYF
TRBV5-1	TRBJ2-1	CASSLVSWEFDEQFF
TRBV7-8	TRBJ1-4	CASSLARRATNEKLFF
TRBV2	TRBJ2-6	CASSPQGGGANVLTF
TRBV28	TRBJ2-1	CASSLGTGGNEQFF
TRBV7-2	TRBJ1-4	CASSPRQGRGEKLFF
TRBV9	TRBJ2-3	CASSAGLVTDTQYF
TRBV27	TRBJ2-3	CASSLRGARLLTDTQYF
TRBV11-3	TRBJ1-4	CASSLGTGSEKLFF
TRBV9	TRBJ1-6	CASSAGHYYNSPLHF
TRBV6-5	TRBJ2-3	CASQIAGGGTDTQYF
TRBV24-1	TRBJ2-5	CATSRQSQETQYF
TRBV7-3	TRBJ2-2	CASSPGLDTGELFF
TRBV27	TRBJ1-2	CASSLWLGRGTGYTF
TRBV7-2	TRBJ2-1	CASSLMGWTGMGNEQFF
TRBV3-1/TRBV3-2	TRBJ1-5	CASSPPGNQPQHF
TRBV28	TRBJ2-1	CASSQPPLAGGDNEQFF
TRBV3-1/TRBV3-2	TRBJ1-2	CASSQDGRPLGYTF
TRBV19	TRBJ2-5	CASSPWDRVQETQYF
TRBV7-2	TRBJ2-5	CASSLVQGLGETQYF
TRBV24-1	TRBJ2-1	CATSPSDRGLVQFF
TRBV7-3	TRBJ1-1	CASSPDRVGTEAFF
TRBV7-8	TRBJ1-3	CASSLAGGAISGNTIYF
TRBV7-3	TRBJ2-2	CASSRQPSGSSTGELFF
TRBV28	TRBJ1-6	CASSSHRDNSPLHF
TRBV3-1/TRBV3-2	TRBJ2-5	CASSPTGGYETQYF
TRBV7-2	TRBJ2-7	CASSSTAGIGEYF
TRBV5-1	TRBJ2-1	CASSPPGLAGYNEQFF
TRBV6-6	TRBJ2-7	CASRGLAGSKEQYF
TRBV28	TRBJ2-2	CASSLTGTSNTGELFF
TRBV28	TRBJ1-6	CASSLSARGISPLHF
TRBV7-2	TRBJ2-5	CASSIGLSMYQETQYF
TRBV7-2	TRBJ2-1	CASSLMSGSSYNEQFF
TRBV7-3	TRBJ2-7	CASSPGRVGTYEQYF
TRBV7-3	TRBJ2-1	CASSSRVGTSGSNEQFF
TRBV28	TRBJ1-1	CASSEWNTEAFF
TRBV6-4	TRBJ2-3	CASSEGGASTDTQYF
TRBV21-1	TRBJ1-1	CASSKTGTGGEPEAFF
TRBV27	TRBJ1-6	CASSLNPGQGRPLHF
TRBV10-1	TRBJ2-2	CASSDAGGLNTGELFF
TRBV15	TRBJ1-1	CATSREAGLNTEAFF
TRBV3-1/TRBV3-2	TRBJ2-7	CASSQILAGSYEQYF
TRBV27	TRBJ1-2	CASSYLGSTRGSNYGYTF
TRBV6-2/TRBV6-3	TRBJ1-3	CASSDGTTGNTIYF
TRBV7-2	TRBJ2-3	CASSRNRGRDTDTQYF
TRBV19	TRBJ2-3	CASTPAGTLTDTQYF